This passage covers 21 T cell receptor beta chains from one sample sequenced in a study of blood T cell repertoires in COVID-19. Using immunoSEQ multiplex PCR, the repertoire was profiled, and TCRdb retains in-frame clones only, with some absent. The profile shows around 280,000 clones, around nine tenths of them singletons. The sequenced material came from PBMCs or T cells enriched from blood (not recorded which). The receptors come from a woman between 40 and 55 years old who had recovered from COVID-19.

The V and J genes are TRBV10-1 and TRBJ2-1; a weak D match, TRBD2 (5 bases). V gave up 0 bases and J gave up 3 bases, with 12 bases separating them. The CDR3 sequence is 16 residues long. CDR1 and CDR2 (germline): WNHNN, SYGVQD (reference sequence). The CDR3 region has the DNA TGCGCCAGCAGTGAGTCGTCGCGGGCCAGCTACAATGAGCAGTTCTTC. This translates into CASSESSRASYNEQFF.

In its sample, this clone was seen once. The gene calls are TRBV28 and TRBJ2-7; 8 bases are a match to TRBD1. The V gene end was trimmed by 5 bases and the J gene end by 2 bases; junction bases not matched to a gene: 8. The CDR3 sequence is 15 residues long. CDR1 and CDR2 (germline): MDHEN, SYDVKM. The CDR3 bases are TGTGCCAGCAGTCTTCAGGGGGCCTCGCCCTACGAGCAGTACTTC. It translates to CASSLQGASPYEQYF.

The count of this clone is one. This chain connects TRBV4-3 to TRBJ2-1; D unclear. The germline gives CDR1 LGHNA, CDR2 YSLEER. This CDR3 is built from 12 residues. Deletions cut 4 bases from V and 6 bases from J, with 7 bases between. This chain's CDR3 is CASSRLGNEQFF. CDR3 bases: TGCGCCAGCAGCCGACTGGGCAATGAGCAGTTCTTC.

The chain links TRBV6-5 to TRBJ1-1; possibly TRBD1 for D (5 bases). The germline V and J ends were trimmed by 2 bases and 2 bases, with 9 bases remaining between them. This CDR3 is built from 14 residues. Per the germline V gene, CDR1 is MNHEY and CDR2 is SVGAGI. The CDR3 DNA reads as TGTGCCAGCAGTTACAGGGGAGGAAACACTGAAGCTTTCTTT. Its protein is CASSYRGGNTEAFF.

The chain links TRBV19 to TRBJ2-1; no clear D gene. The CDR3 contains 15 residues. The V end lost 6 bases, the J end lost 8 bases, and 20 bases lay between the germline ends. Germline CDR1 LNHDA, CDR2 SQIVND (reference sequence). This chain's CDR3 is CASRSRPLQSDEQFF. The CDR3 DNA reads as TGTGCCAGTAGGAGCAGACCTCTTCAAAGCGATGAGCAGTTCTTC.

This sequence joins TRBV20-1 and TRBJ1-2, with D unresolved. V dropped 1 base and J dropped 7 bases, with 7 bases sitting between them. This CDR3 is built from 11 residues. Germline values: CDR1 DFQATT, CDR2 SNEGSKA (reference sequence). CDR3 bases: TGCAGTGCTAGAGGCGAGGGTGGCTACACCTTC. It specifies CSARGEGGYTF.

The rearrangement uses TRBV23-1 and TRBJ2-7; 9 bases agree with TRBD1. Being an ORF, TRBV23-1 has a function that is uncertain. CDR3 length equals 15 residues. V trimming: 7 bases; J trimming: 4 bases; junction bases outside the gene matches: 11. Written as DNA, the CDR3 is TGCGCCAGCACCCGACCGGGACAGGGTGGGTACGAGCAGTACTTC. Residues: CASTRPGQGGYEQYF.

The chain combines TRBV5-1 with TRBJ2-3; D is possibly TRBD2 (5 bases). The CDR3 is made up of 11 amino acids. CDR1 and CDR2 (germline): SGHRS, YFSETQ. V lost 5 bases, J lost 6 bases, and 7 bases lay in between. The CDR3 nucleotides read TGCGCCAGCAGTCGGAGGGATACGCAGTATTTT. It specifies CASSRRDTQYF.

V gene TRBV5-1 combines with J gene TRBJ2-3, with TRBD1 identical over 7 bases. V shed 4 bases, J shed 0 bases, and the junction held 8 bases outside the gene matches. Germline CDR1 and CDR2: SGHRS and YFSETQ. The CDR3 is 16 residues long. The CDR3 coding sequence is TGCGCCAGCAGCCGGAGGACAGGTGCTAGCACAGATACGCAGTATTTT. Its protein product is CASSRRTGASTDTQYF.

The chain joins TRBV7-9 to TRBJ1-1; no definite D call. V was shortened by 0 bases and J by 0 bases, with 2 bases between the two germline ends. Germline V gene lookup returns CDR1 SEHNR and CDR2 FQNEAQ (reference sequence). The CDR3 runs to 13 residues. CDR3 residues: CASSLALNTEAFF. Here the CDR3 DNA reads TGTGCCAGCAGCTTAGCCTTGAACACTGAAGCTTTCTTT.

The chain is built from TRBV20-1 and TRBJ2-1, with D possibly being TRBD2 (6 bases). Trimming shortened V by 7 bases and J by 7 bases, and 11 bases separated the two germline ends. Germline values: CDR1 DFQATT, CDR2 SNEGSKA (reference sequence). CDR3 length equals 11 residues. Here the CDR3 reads CSVAGRNEQFF. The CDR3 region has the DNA TGCAGTGTGGCGGGAAGGAATGAGCAGTTCTTC.

The CDR3 nucleotides are TGTGCCAGCAGCAACCCCAGGGGGGAGACCCAGTACTTC. The encoded protein is CASSNPRGETQYF. The rearrangement uses TRBV5-6 and TRBJ2-5; 7 bases are a match to TRBD1. The ends lost 4 bases at V and 5 bases at J; junction bases unmatched: 5. Per the germline V gene, CDR1 is SGHDT and CDR2 is YYEEEE. The CDR3 length is 13 residues.

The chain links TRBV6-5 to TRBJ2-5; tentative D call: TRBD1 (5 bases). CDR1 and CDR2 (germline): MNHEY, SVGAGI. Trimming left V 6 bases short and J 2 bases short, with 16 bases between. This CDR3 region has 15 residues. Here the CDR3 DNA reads TGTGCCAGCAGCTTGAGCAGGGTCTTTCAAGAGACCCAGTACTTC. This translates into CASSLSRVFQETQYF.

CDR3 loop: CASSRGQGGTGELFF. CDR3 in DNA: TGTGCCAGTAGCCGGGGACAGGGAGGTACCGGGGAGCTGTTTTTT. V usage is TRBV19 and J usage is TRBJ2-2; TRBD1 agrees at 9 bases. V trimming: 6 bases; J trimming: 5 bases; junction bases outside the gene matches: 7. The CDR3 covers 15 residues. Per germline, CDR1 LNHDA and CDR2 SQIVND (reference sequence).

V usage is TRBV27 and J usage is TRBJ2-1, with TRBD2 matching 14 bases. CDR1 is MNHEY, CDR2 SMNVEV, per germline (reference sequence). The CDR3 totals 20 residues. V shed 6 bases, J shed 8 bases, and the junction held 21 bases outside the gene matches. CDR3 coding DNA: TGTGCCAGCAGCAAGACCCAAATTAAGGGACTAGCGGGAGTTGTCGATGAGCAGTTCTTC. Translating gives CASSKTQIKGLAGVVDEQFF.

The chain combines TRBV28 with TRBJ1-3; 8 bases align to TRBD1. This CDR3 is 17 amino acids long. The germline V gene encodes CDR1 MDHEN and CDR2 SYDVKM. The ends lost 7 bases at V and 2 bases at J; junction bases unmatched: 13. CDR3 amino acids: CASIPRDRRTPGNTIYF. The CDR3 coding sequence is TGTGCCAGCATTCCCCGGGACAGGAGAACGCCTGGAAACACCATATATTTT.

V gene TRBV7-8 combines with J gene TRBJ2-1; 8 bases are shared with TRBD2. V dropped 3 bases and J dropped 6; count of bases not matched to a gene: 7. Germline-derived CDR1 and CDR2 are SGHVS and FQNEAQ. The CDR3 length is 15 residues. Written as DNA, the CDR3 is TGTGCCAGCAGCTTCGTCAGCGGGAGTTTCAATGAGCAGTTCTTC. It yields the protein CASSFVSGSFNEQFF.

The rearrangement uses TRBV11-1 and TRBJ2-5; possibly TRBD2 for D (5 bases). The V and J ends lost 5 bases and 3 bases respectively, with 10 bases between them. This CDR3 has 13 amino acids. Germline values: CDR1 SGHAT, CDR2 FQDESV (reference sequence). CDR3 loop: CASSVVREETQYF. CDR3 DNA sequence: TGTGCCAGCAGCGTAGTGAGGGAAGAGACCCAGTACTTC.

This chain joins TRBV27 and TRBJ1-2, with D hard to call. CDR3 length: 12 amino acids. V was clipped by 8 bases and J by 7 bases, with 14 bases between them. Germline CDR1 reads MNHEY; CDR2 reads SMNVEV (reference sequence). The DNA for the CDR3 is TGTGCCAGCGGCAGTCTACGGGGTGGCTACACCTTC. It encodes CASGSLRGGYTF.

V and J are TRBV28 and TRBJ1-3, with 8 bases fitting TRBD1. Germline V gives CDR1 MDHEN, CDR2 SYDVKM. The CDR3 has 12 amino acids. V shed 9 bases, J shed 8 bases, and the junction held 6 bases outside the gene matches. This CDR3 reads CASVTGGDTIYF. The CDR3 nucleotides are TGTGCCAGTGTCACAGGGGGGGACACCATATATTTT.

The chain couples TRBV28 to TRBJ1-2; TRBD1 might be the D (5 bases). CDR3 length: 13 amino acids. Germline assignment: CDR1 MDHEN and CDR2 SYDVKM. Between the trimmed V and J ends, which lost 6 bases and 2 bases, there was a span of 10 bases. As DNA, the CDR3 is TGTGCCAGCAGCATCAGGGTAAACTATGGCTACACCTTC. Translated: CASSIRVNYGYTF.